A selection of T cell receptor beta chains follows, all from one sample in a study of shared clonotypes between healthy human individuals. Using immunoSEQ multiplex PCR, the repertoire was profiled, and TCRdb retains in-frame clones only, with some absent. This table has around 2.1 million clones, more than 85% appearing once. What was sequenced was naive CD8+ T cells from PBMCs. The receptors here all came from a man between 18 and 35 years old in good health. Some clones in this sample may be carry-over from other donors' samples. Both conserved end residues are part of each CDR3. Fields, in order: D gene, V gene, J gene, CDR3 protein, CDR3 DNA. The D gene is left open where the match is weak.

.	TRBV27	TRBJ2-7	CASSLGLTYEQYF	TGTGCCAGCAGTTTAGGTTTGACCTACGAGCAGTACTTC
.	TRBV7-9	TRBJ2-4	CASSLSLSAPNIQYF	TGTGCCAGCAGCTTATCCCTATCCGCGCCAAACATTCAGTACTTC
.	TRBV7-9	TRBJ2-1	CASSLMVGSHEQFF	TGTGCCAGCAGCTTAATGGTCGGTTCCCATGAGCAGTTCTTC
.	TRBV9	TRBJ1-2	CASSSDLGGYTF	TGTGCCAGCAGCTCAGACCTCGGAGGCTACACCTTC
TRBD2	TRBV6-6	TRBJ2-7	CASRPRGLAGDYEQYF	TGTGCCAGCAGACCCCGCGGACTAGCGGGAGACTACGAGCAGTACTTC
.	TRBV29-1	TRBJ1-2	CSVEIQGRFYTF	TGCAGCGTTGAAATCCAGGGACGGTTCTACACCTTC
.	TRBV7-3	TRBJ2-1	CASSLGVEQFF	TGTGCCAGCAGCTTGGGTGTTGAGCAGTTCTTC
.	TRBV9	TRBJ2-7	CASSVGGAPGGEQYF	TGTGCCAGCAGCGTTGGAGGGGCTCCTGGGGGCGAGCAGTACTTC
.	TRBV9	TRBJ2-7	CASSGGPSEGYEQYF	TGTGCCAGCAGCGGGGGACCCTCCGAGGGGTACGAGCAGTACTTC
TRBD1	TRBV7-2	TRBJ2-5	CASSLYRGPQETQYF	TGTGCCAGCAGCCTATACAGGGGACCCCAAGAGACCCAGTACTTC
.	TRBV27	TRBJ2-1	CASSFIGQNEQFF	TGTGCCAGCAGTTTTATAGGGCAAAATGAGCAGTTCTTC
.	TRBV4-2	TRBJ2-7	CASSQRTEGYEQYF	TGTGCCAGCAGCCAAAGGACGGAAGGTTACGAGCAGTACTTC
TRBD2	TRBV19	TRBJ2-7	CASSIVGGTYEQYF	TGTGCCAGTAGTATTGTCGGGGGGACCTACGAGCAGTACTTC
TRBD2	TRBV9	TRBJ2-2	CASRDEAGGTGELFF	TGTGCCAGCAGGGACGAGGCGGGGGGCACCGGGGAGCTGTTTTTT
.	TRBV4-3	TRBJ2-5	CASSQDGGTQYF	TGCGCCAGCAGCCAAGACGGGGGAACCCAGTACTTC
.	TRBV27	TRBJ2-7	CASSLSTATVGEQYF	TGTGCCAGCAGTTTATCAACGGCGACCGTTGGGGAGCAGTACTTC
.	TRBV6-5	TRBJ2-7	CASSYSGSYEQYF	TGTGCCAGCAGTTACTCTGGCTCCTACGAGCAGTACTTC
.	TRBV9	TRBJ2-7	CASGLGETNYEQYF	TGTGCCAGCGGACTGGGAGAGACTAACTACGAGCAGTACTTC
.	TRBV7-9	TRBJ1-1	CASSPGGMNTEAFF	TGTGCCAGCAGCCCAGGCGGTATGAACACTGAAGCTTTCTTT
TRBD1	TRBV27	TRBJ1-2	CASRTGTVYYTF	TGTGCCAGCAGGACCGGGACAGTGTACTACACCTTC
.	TRBV19	TRBJ1-2	CASSEQKPLYGYTF	TGTGCCAGTAGTGAACAGAAACCCCTCTATGGCTACACCTTC
.	TRBV7-8	TRBJ2-1	CASSKRGSSYNEQFF	TGTGCCAGCAGTAAAAGGGGGAGCTCCTACAATGAGCAGTTCTTC
.	TRBV29-1	TRBJ2-7	CSVGSRDLYEQYF	TGCAGCGTTGGGTCCAGGGATCTCTACGAGCAGTACTTC
TRBD1	TRBV7-9	TRBJ2-1	CASSFGTDGQFF	TGTGCCAGCAGCTTCGGGACAGACGGGCAGTTCTTC
TRBD2	TRBV27	TRBJ2-2	CASSFIAGGPGAGELFF	TGTGCCAGCAGTTTTATAGCGGGAGGGCCGGGGGCCGGGGAGCTGTTTTTT
TRBD1	TRBV13	TRBJ2-7	CASSRTGTGPYEQYF	TGTGCCAGCAGTCGGACCGGGACAGGACCATACGAGCAGTACTTC
.	TRBV6-1	TRBJ1-5	CASSEATRGYQPQHF	TGTGCCAGCAGTGAAGCAACCAGGGGATACCAGCCCCAGCATTTT
.	TRBV30	TRBJ2-6	CAWEGFPGANVLTF	TGTGCCTGGGAGGGGTTTCCTGGGGCCAACGTCCTGACTTTC